The 18 T cell receptor beta chains below come from one sample, sequenced in a study of T cell changes during pregnancy in multiple sclerosis. Clones were read by immunoSEQ multiplex PCR, and TCRdb kept only the in-frame ones, dropping some. The sample lists over 55,000 clones, approximately 92% occurring once. The sample consisted of CD8+ T cells from peripheral blood mononuclear cells, taken in the third trimester of pregnancy. These receptors were taken from a female donor in good health, enrolled as a control in a pregnancy study.

The CDR3 DNA follows: TGTGCCAGCAGCCCGTATTCCCTAGGCGCTGAAGCTTTCTTT. This gives the protein CASSPYSLGAEAFF. This chain joins TRBV7-9 and TRBJ1-1; D unclear. Germline V gives CDR1 SEHNR, CDR2 FQNEAQ (reference sequence). The CDR3 length is 14 residues. Deletions cut 5 bases from V and 6 bases from J, with 16 bases between.

The chain recombines TRBV15 with TRBJ1-1; D is perhaps TRBD1 (6 bases). Deletions cut 1 base from V and 1 base from J, with 7 bases between. The CDR3 has 14 residues. The V gene's germline CDR1 is LNHNV and CDR2 YYDKDF (reference sequence). As DNA, the CDR3 is TGTGCCACCAGCAGAGTAGGGGGGAACACTGAAGCTTTCTTT. This codes for CATSRVGGNTEAFF.

This clone was recorded a few times. The V gene is TRBV4-1, the J gene TRBJ2-2, with 7 bases matching TRBD1. Trimming at V came to 3 bases and at J to 2 bases, leaving 3 bases not matched to a gene. The CDR3 consists of 15 residues. Germline V gene sequence: CDR1 MGHRA, CDR2 YSYEKL. CDR3 residues: CASSQGTANTGELFF. CDR3 coding DNA: TGCGCCAGCAGCCAGGGGACAGCTAACACCGGGGAGCTGTTTTTT.

The genes are TRBV19 and TRBJ2-3; 8 positions match TRBD2. The CDR3 spans 19 residues. CDR1 is LNHDA, CDR2 SQIVND, per germline (reference sequence). Unmatched junction bases numbered 15, after V lost 4 bases and J lost 0 bases. CDR3 protein: CASSNFIAGLTYSTDTQYF. Written as DNA, the CDR3 is TGTGCCAGTAGTAACTTCATAGCGGGGCTTACCTATAGCACAGATACGCAGTATTTT.

This clone has only a few counts. The CDR3 spells CASSKSGAAGELFF. In DNA form, the CDR3 reads TGTGCCAGCAGCAAATCAGGGGCGGCCGGGGAGCTGTTTTTT. V usage is TRBV21-1 and J usage is TRBJ2-2; the table's D call TRBD1 went unverified against the DNA. TRBV21-1 is recorded as a pseudogene. The CDR3 extends over 14 amino acids.

V gene TRBV2 combines with J gene TRBJ1-2; D is uncertain. Germline CDR1 reads SNHLY; CDR2 reads FYNNEI. The V and J ends lost 3 bases and 5 bases respectively, with 13 bases between them. This CDR3 has 14 residues. Written as DNA, the CDR3 is TGTGCCAGCAGTGATCCGAGGTTCGGGTATGGCTACACCTTC. Translating it yields CASSDPRFGYGYTF.

The chain recombines TRBV19 with TRBJ1-1; D is undetermined. V lost 7 bases and J 2 bases, leaving 17 bases between the germline ends. This CDR3 comprises 15 residues. Germline assignment: CDR1 LNHDA and CDR2 SQIVND (reference sequence). The CDR3 DNA sequence: TGTGCCAGTACCACTATTGAGGGAGCCAACACTGAAGCTTTCTTT. This encodes CASTTIEGANTEAFF.

This chain joins TRBV7-8 and TRBJ1-5; D may be TRBD1 (6 bases). This CDR3 contains 16 residues. Germline V gene data show CDR1 as SGHVS and CDR2 as FQNEAQ. V lost 1 base and J 2 bases, leaving 12 bases between the germline ends. This chain's CDR3 is CASSLGGDRRNQPQHF. The CDR3 region has the DNA TGTGCCAGCAGCTTAGGTGGAGACAGGCGCAATCAGCCCCAGCATTTT.

The chain recombines TRBV4-2 with TRBJ2-7; 7 bases fit TRBD1. The J segment lost 2 bases and the V segment lost 3 bases, leaving 10 bases of the junction unmatched. The CDR3 is made up of 16 amino acids. In germline, CDR1 is LGHNA, CDR2 YNFKEQ. The chain's CDR3 is CASSHAAPGQTYEQYF. Here the CDR3 DNA reads TGTGCCAGCAGCCATGCGGCTCCGGGACAGACCTACGAGCAGTACTTC.

The chain is built from TRBV7-9 and TRBJ2-3; weak D call: TRBD1 (5 bases). The CDR3 spans 13 residues. Trimming left V 9 bases short and J 1 base short, with 11 bases between. Germline-derived CDR1 and CDR2 are SEHNR and FQNEAQ (reference sequence). CDR3 sequence: CASITRGTDTQYF. DNA for the CDR3: TGTGCCAGTATTACCAGGGGCACAGATACGCAGTATTTT.

The DNA for the CDR3 is TGTGCCTGGAGTGTAAGGGGTGGCAATCAGCCCCAGCATTTT. This codes for CAWSVRGGNQPQHF. The V call is TRBV30, the J call TRBJ1-5, with a possible D match to TRBD1 (5 bases). Germline V gives CDR1 GTSNPN, CDR2 SVGIG (reference sequence). With 0 bases removed from V and 2 bases from J, the gap between germline ends came to 8 bases. This CDR3 spans 14 amino acids.

The V and J genes are TRBV7-9 and TRBJ1-2; 8 positions match TRBD1. Germline V gene data show CDR1 as SEHNR and CDR2 as FQNEAQ (reference sequence). V trimming: 0 bases; J trimming: 6 bases; junction bases outside the gene matches: 3. The CDR3 sequence is 14 residues long. For the CDR3, the DNA is TGTGCCAGCAGCTTAGCGTTGACAGGGGATGGCTACACCTTC. Its translation is CASSLALTGDGYTF.

The rearrangement uses TRBV29-1 and TRBJ1-2; 7 nucleotides line up with TRBD1. The V gene's germline CDR1 is SQVTM and CDR2 ANQGSEA. This CDR3 is built from 14 residues. Unmatched junction bases numbered 10, after V lost 4 bases and J lost 5 bases. CDR3 DNA sequence: TGCAGCGTTGTCGGGCAGGGGGTTGGGTATGGCTACACCTTC. Encoded protein: CSVVGQGVGYGYTF.

V usage is TRBV7-9 and J usage is TRBJ2-3, with 9 bases aligning to TRBD1. V was clipped by 4 bases and J by 8 bases; unmatched bases: 16. Germline CDR1 reads SEHNR; CDR2 reads FQNEAQ (reference sequence). The CDR3 contains 17 residues. CDR3 sequence reads: CASSSRDRVTYEGTQYF. In nucleotides, the CDR3 is TGTGCCAGCAGCTCACGGGACAGGGTAACCTATGAGGGTACGCAGTATTTT.

The rearrangement links TRBV7-9 to TRBJ2-1; TRBD1 matches 8 bases. With V trimmed by 1 base and J by 10 bases, 6 bases remained unmatched. CDR3 length equals 14 residues. CDR1 is SEHNR, CDR2 FQNEAQ, per germline (reference sequence). CDR3 nucleotides: TGTGCCAGCAGCTTAGGGCAGGGGGCACGGGAGCAGTTCTTC. As protein: CASSLGQGAREQFF. Complete variable domain (other parts from reference TRBV7-9 and TRBJ2-1): DTGVSQNPRHKITKRGQNVTFRCDPISEHNRLYWYRQTLGQGPEFLTYFQNEAQLEKSRLLSDRFSAERPKGSFSTLEIQRTEQGDSAMYLCASSLGQGAREQFFGPGTRLTVL.

This clone was picked up one time. The chain couples TRBV30 to TRBJ2-1; 10 nucleotides align to TRBD2. Per germline, CDR1 GTSNPN and CDR2 SVGIG (reference sequence). J gave up 5 bases and V 3 bases, and 4 bases lay outside the gene matches. The CDR3 has 14 residues. CDR3 protein: CAWRLGLADNEQFF. Written as DNA, the CDR3 is TGTGCCTGGAGACTCGGACTAGCGGACAATGAGCAGTTCTTC. The variable domain in full, completed from reference TRBV30 and TRBJ2-1, reads SQTIHQWPATLVQPVGSPLSLECTVEGTSNPNLYWYRQAAGRGLQLLFYSVGIGQISSEVPQNLSASRPQDRQFILSSKKLLLSDSGFYLCAWRLGLADNEQFFGPGTRLTVL.

This chain links TRBV6-5 with TRBJ1-5; the D gene is possibly TRBD1 (6 bases). CDR1 and CDR2 from the germline V gene are MNHEY and SVGAGI. Trimming cost V 4 bases and J 7 bases, with 17 bases left between them. CDR3 length: 15 residues. The CDR3 spells CASSLRGGSEQPQHF. CDR3 bases: TGTGCCAGCAGTTTACGGGGGGGCTCGGAACAGCCCCAGCATTTT.

The V call is TRBV15, the J call TRBJ2-5; 9 bases fit TRBD2. This CDR3 comprises 18 residues. Germline V gene data show CDR1 as LNHNV and CDR2 as YYDKDF (reference sequence). V shed 1 base and J 5 bases; nucleotides not matched to a gene: 14. The CDR3 here is CATSRVPREAGGPETQYF. Written as DNA, the CDR3 is TGTGCCACCAGCAGAGTGCCCCGCGAGGCGGGGGGGCCTGAGACCCAGTACTTC.